These T cell receptor beta chains were read from a single sample in a study of Ad26.COV2.S vaccination and SARS-CoV-2 variants. Only in-frame clones appear in the TCRdb table, and some are missing; sequencing was by immunoSEQ multiplex PCR. Among hundreds of thousands of clones listed, about 92% were seen once. Sequences were derived from peripheral blood, sampled in a trial of Ad26.COV2.S vaccine versus placebo. The receptors derive from a person aged 18-60 years who received the Ad26.COV2.S COVID-19 vaccine or a placebo. CDR3s include the opening cysteine and the closing phenylalanine or tryptophan. A D gene is named only where the DNA matches it firmly. The size of a clone is reported for some rows only, either as once, few or many, or as a class for expanded clones.

V	D	size	J	CDR3	DNA
TRBV28	.	once	TRBJ1-6	CASSFLPAGGILNNSPLHF	TGTGCCAGCAGTTTTTTGCCGGCGGGGGGCATACTTAATAATTCACCCCTCCACTTT
TRBV7-2	TRBD2	.	TRBJ2-2	CASSSSPGLATGELFF	TGTGCCAGCAGCTCGTCTCCGGGACTAGCCACCGGGGAGCTGTTTTTT
TRBV27	.	.	TRBJ1-6	CASSFFPPGRPLHF	TGTGCCAGCAGTTTCTTCCCACCTGGGAGACCCCTCCACTTT
TRBV6-2/TRBV6-3	.	once	TRBJ1-1	CASSQLEDSNTEAFF	TGTGCCAGCAGTCAACTCGAAGACAGTAACACTGAAGCTTTCTTT
TRBV5-1	TRBD2	.	TRBJ2-5	CASTPRGVQETQYF	TGCGCCAGCACCCCCCGGGGGGTCCAAGAGACCCAGTACTTC
TRBV4-1	TRBD2	.	TRBJ2-1	CASSLSGLAGGQSSYNEQFF	TGCGCCAGCAGCTTATCTGGACTAGCGGGGGGTCAGAGCTCCTACAATGAGCAGTTCTTC
TRBV19	.	.	TRBJ1-5	CASSSTGRQPQHF	TGTGCCAGTAGTAGCACAGGGAGGCAGCCCCAGCATTTT
TRBV7-9	TRBD2	.	TRBJ2-3	CASSLYLAGGTDTQYF	TGTGCCAGCAGCTTATACTTAGCGGGAGGCACAGATACGCAGTATTTT
TRBV19	.	.	TRBJ1-4	CASSLWGAREKLFF	TGTGCCAGTAGCCTCTGGGGGGCGAGGGAAAAACTGTTTTTT
TRBV6-2/TRBV6-3	.	.	TRBJ1-4	CASSPPGRTNEKLFF	TGTGCCAGCAGTCCCCCGGGACGGACTAATGAAAAACTGTTTTTT
TRBV29-1	.	.	TRBJ2-7	CSVVGTYEQYF	TGCAGCGTTGTAGGGACCTACGAGCAGTACTTC
TRBV7-8	.	.	TRBJ2-1	CASSLEDRPTYNEQFF	TGTGCCAGCAGCTTAGAGGACAGACCAACCTACAATGAGCAGTTCTTC
TRBV5-1	TRBD2	.	TRBJ2-1	CASSLVAGGPDEQFF	TGCGCCAGCAGCCTGGTAGCGGGGGGGCCTGATGAGCAGTTCTTC
TRBV6-2/TRBV6-3	.	.	TRBJ1-6	CASSYSYNSPLHF	TGTGCCAGCAGTTACAGCTATAATTCACCCCTCCACTTT
TRBV7-9	.	.	TRBJ1-3	CASSPQRWGNTIYF	TGTGCCAGCAGCCCACAGCGCTGGGGAAACACCATATATTTT
TRBV19	.	.	TRBJ2-6	CASSKTGANVLTF	TGTGCCAGTAGTAAAACCGGGGCCAACGTCCTGACTTTC
TRBV4-1	.	.	TRBJ2-5	CASSQGQGGYQETQYF	TGCGCCAGCAGCCAAGGTCAGGGTGGGTACCAAGAGACCCAGTACTTC
TRBV3-1/TRBV3-2	.	.	TRBJ1-1	CASSQEVSLKMNTEAFF	TGTGCCAGCAGCCAAGAAGTCAGCCTAAAAATGAACACTGAAGCTTTCTTT
TRBV4-3	.	.	TRBJ1-2	CASSQGGGGGGRANYGYTF	TGCGCCAGCAGCCAAGGAGGTGGGGGAGGTGGTCGAGCTAACTATGGCTACACCTTC
TRBV5-4	.	.	TRBJ2-2	CASSSDPTGELFF	TGTGCCAGCAGCTCCGACCCCACCGGGGAGCTGTTTTTT
TRBV7-2	.	.	TRBJ2-7	CASSLGGPRGLYEQYF	TGTGCCAGCAGCTTAGGGGGACCGAGGGGACTCTACGAGCAGTACTTC
TRBV14	.	.	TRBJ1-1	CASSQAGALNTEAFF	TGTGCCAGCAGCCAAGCAGGGGCACTGAACACTGAAGCTTTCTTT
TRBV27	.	.	TRBJ1-6	CASSLSDLNGSPLHF	TGTGCCAGCAGTTTATCGGACTTGAACGGATCACCCCTCCACTTT
TRBV10-1	TRBD2	.	TRBJ2-4	CARRSGGAKNIQYF	TGCGCCAGACGTAGCGGGGGGGCCAAAAACATTCAGTACTTC
TRBV5-1	TRBD2	.	TRBJ2-5	CASSLGPSGGFETQYF	TGCGCCAGCAGCTTGGGTCCTAGCGGGGGTTTTGAGACCCAGTACTTC
TRBV7-8	.	.	TRBJ1-1	CASSLWSIIRGGEAFF	TGTGCCAGCAGCTTATGGTCAATCATCCGGGGTGGTGAAGCTTTCTTT
TRBV19	TRBD1	.	TRBJ1-2	CASSIGSAGGMFYGYTF	TGTGCCAGTAGTATAGGTTCTGCAGGGGGTATGTTCTATGGCTACACCTTC
TRBV2	.	.	TRBJ2-1	CASSGAQNRRYNEQFF	TGTGCCAGCAGTGGGGCTCAGAACCGGCGGTACAATGAGCAGTTCTTC
TRBV7-2	.	.	TRBJ1-1	CASSLEEARHTEAFF	TGTGCCAGCAGCTTAGAGGAGGCGAGGCACACTGAAGCTTTCTTT
TRBV10-1	TRBD1	.	TRBJ2-5	CASSTGVEETQYF	TGCGCCAGCAGTACAGGGGTCGAAGAGACCCAGTACTTC
TRBV7-8	.	.	TRBJ2-5	CASSSEDRAVETQYF	TGTGCCAGCAGCTCAGAGGACAGAGCGGTGGAGACCCAGTACTTC
TRBV27	.	few	TRBJ1-4	CASRRLTTNEKLFF	TGTGCCAGCAGACGACTGACAACTAATGAAAAACTGTTTTTT
TRBV2	.	.	TRBJ1-2	CASSRTFGEGYYGYTF	TGTGCCAGCAGCAGAACATTCGGGGAAGGGTACTATGGCTACACCTTC
TRBV4-3	TRBD2	.	TRBJ2-2	CASSQISGGSNTGELFF	TGCGCCAGCAGCCAAATTAGCGGGGGGTCAAACACCGGGGAGCTGTTTTTT
TRBV5-4	.	few	TRBJ1-1	CASSLGGNTEAFF	TGTGCCAGCAGCTTGGGCGGAAACACTGAAGCTTTCTTT
TRBV18	.	.	TRBJ2-5	CASSGTGVRGLQETQYF	TGTGCCAGCTCAGGGACCGGGGTAAGAGGCCTTCAAGAGACCCAGTACTTC
TRBV2	.	.	TRBJ1-2	CASSEGAAGYPYGYTF	TGTGCCAGCAGTGAAGGGGCAGCCGGCTACCCTTATGGCTACACCTTC
TRBV6-2/TRBV6-3	.	.	TRBJ2-1	CASSYGGNEQFF	TGTGCCAGCAGTTACGGGGGAAATGAGCAGTTCTTC
TRBV28	.	few	TRBJ1-4	CASSFSGALGRKFF	TGTGCCAGCAGTTTCTCAGGGGCTCTAGGCCGTAAGTTTTTT
TRBV6-5	.	.	TRBJ2-7	CASRDDSTWQYF	TGTGCCAGCAGGGATGATTCTACGTGGCAGTACTTC
TRBV28	TRBD1	.	TRBJ1-5	CASRSWTGGDQPQHF	TGTGCCAGCAGATCCTGGACAGGGGGTGATCAGCCCCAGCATTTT
TRBV28	.	.	TRBJ1-2	CASSLPENYGYTF	TGTGCCAGCAGTTTACCAGAGAACTATGGCTACACCTTC
TRBV27	.	.	TRBJ1-6	CASSLFPGANSPLHF	TGTGCCAGCAGTTTATTCCCGGGGGCGAATTCACCCCTCCACTTT
TRBV6-1	.	.	TRBJ1-1	CASSEARRIAGTEAFF	TGTGCCAGCAGTGAAGCGAGGAGAATTGCAGGGACTGAAGCTTTCTTT
TRBV19	.	once	TRBJ2-7	CASSIVYAEYEQYF	TGTGCCAGTAGTATAGTTTACGCAGAGTACGAGCAGTACTTC
TRBV6-2/TRBV6-3	TRBD2	.	TRBJ2-2	CASSYSLAGATGELFF	TGTGCCAGCAGTTATTCCCTAGCGGGGGCTACCGGGGAGCTGTTTTTT
TRBV6-5	TRBD2	.	TRBJ2-1	CASSYSERGSLEQFF	TGTGCCAGCAGTTACTCGGAGCGGGGGAGTCTTGAGCAGTTCTTC
TRBV18	TRBD1	.	TRBJ1-3	CASSPQGAPGNTIYF	TGTGCCAGCTCACCGCAGGGGGCGCCTGGAAACACCATATATTTT
TRBV30	TRBD1	.	TRBJ1-5	CAWGRRDRVRQPQHF	TGTGCCTGGGGAAGGCGGGACAGGGTAAGGCAGCCCCAGCATTTT
TRBV15	TRBD2	once	TRBJ2-2	CATTRRASGGAGTGELFF	TGCGCCACCACCAGAAGAGCTAGCGGGGGGGCCGGCACCGGGGAGCTGTTTTTT
TRBV9	.	.	TRBJ2-2	CASSAGSRVDTGELFF	TGTGCCAGCAGCGCAGGCAGTAGGGTTGACACCGGGGAGCTGTTTTTT
TRBV29-1	.	.	TRBJ2-2	CSVRQNLNTGELFF	TGCAGCGTTCGGCAGAACTTGAACACCGGGGAGCTGTTTTTT
TRBV9	.	.	TRBJ1-1	CASSEEGGGNTEAFF	TGTGCCAGCAGCGAGGAGGGAGGGGGGAACACTGAAGCTTTCTTT
TRBV15	.	.	TRBJ1-5	CATSRSPQPQHF	TGTGCCACCAGCAGATCCCCCCAGCCCCAGCATTTT
TRBV24-1	.	.	TRBJ2-3	CATSAGTDTDTQYF	TGTGCCACCAGTGCCGGGACGGACACAGATACGCAGTATTTT
TRBV7-2	.	.	TRBJ2-3	CASSPQGADTQYF	TGTGCCAGCAGCCCACAAGGCGCAGATACGCAGTATTTT
TRBV11-2	TRBD2	.	TRBJ2-7	CASSFSAGDYEQYF	TGTGCCAGCAGCTTTTCAGCGGGGGACTACGAGCAGTACTTC
TRBV7-6	TRBD1	.	TRBJ1-6	CASSLARDRGSPLHF	TGTGCCAGCAGCTTAGCTAGGGACAGGGGTTCACCCCTCCACTTT